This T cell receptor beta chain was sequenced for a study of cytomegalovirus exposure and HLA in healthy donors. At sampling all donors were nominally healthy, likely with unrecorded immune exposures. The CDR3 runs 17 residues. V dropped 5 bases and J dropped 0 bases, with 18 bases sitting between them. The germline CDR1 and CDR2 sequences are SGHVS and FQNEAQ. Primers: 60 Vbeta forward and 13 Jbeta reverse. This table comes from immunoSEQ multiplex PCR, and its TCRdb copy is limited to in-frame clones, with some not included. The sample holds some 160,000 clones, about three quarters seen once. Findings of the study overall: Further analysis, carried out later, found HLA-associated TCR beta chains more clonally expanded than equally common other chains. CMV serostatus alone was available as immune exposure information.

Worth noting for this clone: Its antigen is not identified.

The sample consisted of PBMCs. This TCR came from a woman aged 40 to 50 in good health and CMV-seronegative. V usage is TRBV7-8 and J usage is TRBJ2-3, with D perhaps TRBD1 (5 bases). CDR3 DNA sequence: TGTGCCAGCAGCCCCCGGGCCGCAGGGTTTAGCACAGATACGCAGTATTTT. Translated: CASSPRAAGFSTDTQYF.